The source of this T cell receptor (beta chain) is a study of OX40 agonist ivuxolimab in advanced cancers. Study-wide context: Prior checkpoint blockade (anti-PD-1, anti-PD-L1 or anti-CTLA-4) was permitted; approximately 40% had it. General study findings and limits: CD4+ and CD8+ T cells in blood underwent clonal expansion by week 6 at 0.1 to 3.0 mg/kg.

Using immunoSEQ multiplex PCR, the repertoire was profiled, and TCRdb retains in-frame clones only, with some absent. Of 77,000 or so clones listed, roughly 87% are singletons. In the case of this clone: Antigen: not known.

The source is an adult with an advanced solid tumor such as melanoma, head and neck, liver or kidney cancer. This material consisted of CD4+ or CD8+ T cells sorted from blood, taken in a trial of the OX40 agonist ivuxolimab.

The CDR3 is CAISGTGTANYGYTF. In DNA, the CDR3 is TGTGCCATCAGTGGGACAGGGACGGCTAACTATGGCTACACCTTC. The chain joins TRBV10-3 to TRBJ1-2; 8 bases fit TRBD1. V was clipped by 4 bases and J by 0 bases; unmatched bases: 4. CDR1 is ENHRY and CDR2 is SYGVKD in the germline V gene. The CDR3 is 15 residues long.